Presented here are 9 T cell receptor beta chains from one specimen sequenced in a study of blood T cell repertoires in COVID-19. TCRdb's table, derived via immunoSEQ multiplex PCR, lists solely in-frame clones and lacks some. This sample has over 90,000 clones, with more than 80% found just once. The sample comprised peripheral blood. These receptors were collected from a woman aged 55-75 years with acute or convalescent COVID-19.

This chain joins TRBV5-6 and TRBJ1-3; the D is unclear. Germline CDR1 is SGHDT and CDR2 is YYEEEE. The CDR3 covers 15 residues. Between the trimmed V and J ends, which lost 4 bases and 2 bases, there was a span of 13 bases. The CDR3: CASSPAGGTGNTIYF. The CDR3 DNA is TGTGCCAGCAGCCCGGCGGGAGGGACTGGAAACACCATATATTTT.

This clone was counted a few times. Other DNA sequences of this sample code for an identical CDR3. The V and J genes are TRBV29-1 and TRBJ1-1; 9 bases line up with TRBD1. The J segment lost 4 bases and the V segment lost 6 bases, leaving 6 bases of the junction unmatched. Germline CDR1 reads SQVTM; CDR2 reads ANQGSEA. The CDR3 totals 13 residues. This CDR3 reads CSVSMTGGTEAFF. DNA of the CDR3: TGCAGCGTCTCCATGACAGGGGGCACTGAAGCTTTCTTT.

This chain uses TRBV14 with TRBJ2-3; 7 nucleotides align to TRBD1. V was clipped by 6 bases and J by 2 bases; unmatched bases: 11. This CDR3 comprises 16 residues. Germline lookup yields CDR1 SGHDN and CDR2 FVKESK. CDR3 nucleotide sequence: TGTGCCAGCAGACTGACTGGACAGGCCAACACAGATACGCAGTATTTT. Protein sequence: CASRLTGQANTDTQYF. The whole variable domain, remainder taken from reference TRBV14 and TRBJ2-3, is EAGVTQFPSHSVIEKGQTVTLRCDPISGHDNLYWYRRVMGKEIKFLLHFVKESKQDESGMPNNRFLAERTGGTYSTLKVQPAELEDSGVYFCASRLTGQANTDTQYFGPGTRLTVL.

This chain joins TRBV6-6 and TRBJ2-1, with D hard to call. Germline assignment: CDR1 MNHNY and CDR2 SVGAGI (reference sequence). V dropped 5 bases and J dropped 9 bases, with 14 bases sitting between them. The CDR3 totals 13 residues. Here the CDR3 reads CASSTTQRSEQFF. The DNA of the CDR3 is TGTGCCAGCAGTACGACCCAGAGGAGTGAGCAGTTCTTC.

The chain employs TRBV28 and TRBJ2-3, with 7 positions matching TRBD2. Trimming removed 4 bases from V and 11 bases from J; junction bases left unmatched: 6. CDR1 MDHEN and CDR2 SYDVKM come from the germline V gene. The CDR3 length is 12 residues. CDR3 sequence (DNA): TGTGCCAGCAGTTCCGCGGGAGAGGTGCAGTATTTT. This sequence encodes CASSSAGEVQYF.

This chain uses TRBV7-9 with TRBJ2-7, with TRBD2 identical over 9 bases. V lost 5 bases, J lost 5 bases, and 4 bases stayed unmatched. CDR1 is SEHNR and CDR2 is FQNEAQ in the germline V gene (reference sequence). CDR3 length equals 13 residues. Here the CDR3 reads CASSPSGTDEQYF. The DNA of the CDR3 is TGTGCCAGCAGCCCTAGCGGGACCGACGAGCAGTACTTC.

V and J are TRBV7-6 and TRBJ1-5; D unclear. Germline CDR1 reads SGHVS; CDR2 reads FNYEAQ. V was shortened by 1 base and J by 5 bases, with 6 bases between the two germline ends. This CDR3 region has 13 residues. The CDR3 loop reads CASSLGEDQPQHF. The CDR3 DNA reads as TGTGCCAGCAGCTTAGGAGAGGATCAGCCCCAGCATTTT.

V is TRBV7-9 and J is TRBJ1-5, with D hard to call. The CDR3 is 12 residues long. CDR1 SEHNR and CDR2 FQNEAQ come from the germline V gene (reference sequence). Trimming stripped 4 bases from V and 5 bases from J, with 6 bases between. The CDR3 sequence is CASSSGDQPQHF. CDR3 in DNA: TGTGCCAGCAGCTCCGGGGATCAGCCCCAGCATTTT.

This chain joins TRBV6-2 or TRBV6-3 and TRBJ2-7; D is possibly TRBD1 (6 bases). Germline V lookup: CDR1 MNHEY, CDR2 SVGEGT. The CDR3 length is 15 residues. The V gene lost 4 bases and the J gene lost 1 base, with 14 bases spanning the gap. The CDR3 spells CASSSTGTRSYEQYV. The CDR3 DNA sequence: TGTGCCAGCAGTTCTACAGGGACCCGATCCTACGAGCAGTACGTC.